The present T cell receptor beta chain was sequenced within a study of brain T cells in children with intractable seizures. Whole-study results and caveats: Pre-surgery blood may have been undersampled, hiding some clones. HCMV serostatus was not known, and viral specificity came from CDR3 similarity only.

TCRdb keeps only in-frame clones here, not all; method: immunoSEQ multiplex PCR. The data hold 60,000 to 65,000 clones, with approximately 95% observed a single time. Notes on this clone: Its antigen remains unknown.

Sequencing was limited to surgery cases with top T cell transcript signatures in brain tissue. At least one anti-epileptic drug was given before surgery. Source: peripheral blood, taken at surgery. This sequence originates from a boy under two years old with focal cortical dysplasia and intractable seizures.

CDR3 region: CASSIGANYEQFF. The CDR3 DNA follows: TGTGCCAGTAGTATCGGGGCCAATTATGAGCAGTTCTTC. J is TRBJ2-1 and V is TRBV19; D tentatively reads TRBD1 or TRBD2 (5 bases each). Per the germline V gene, CDR1 is LNHDA and CDR2 is SQIVND (reference sequence). V lost 3 bases to trimming and J lost 8 bases, with 11 bases between them. The CDR3 has 13 residues.